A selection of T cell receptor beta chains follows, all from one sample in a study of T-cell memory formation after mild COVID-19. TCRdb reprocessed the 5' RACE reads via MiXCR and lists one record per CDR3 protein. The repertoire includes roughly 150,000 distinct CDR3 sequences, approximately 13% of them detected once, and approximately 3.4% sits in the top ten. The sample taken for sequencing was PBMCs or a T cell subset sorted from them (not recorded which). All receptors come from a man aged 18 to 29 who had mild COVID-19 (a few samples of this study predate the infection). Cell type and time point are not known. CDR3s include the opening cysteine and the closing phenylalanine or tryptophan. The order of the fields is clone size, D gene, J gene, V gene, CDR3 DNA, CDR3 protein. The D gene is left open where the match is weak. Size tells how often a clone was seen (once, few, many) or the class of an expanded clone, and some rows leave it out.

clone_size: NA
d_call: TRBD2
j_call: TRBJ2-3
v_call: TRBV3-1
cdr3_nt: TGTGCCAGCAGCCAGGGCCCCATTAGCGGGGGCACAGATACGCAGTATTTT
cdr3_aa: CASSQGPISGGTDTQYF

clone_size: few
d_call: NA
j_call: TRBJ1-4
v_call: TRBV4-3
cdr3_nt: TGCGCCAGCAGCCAAGGGAACGGGCCGGCTGGTGAAAAACTGTTTTTT
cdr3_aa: CASSQGNGPAGEKLFF

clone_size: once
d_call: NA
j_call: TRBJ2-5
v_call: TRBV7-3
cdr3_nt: TGTGCCAGCAGCCTCAGTCGGGGATCGGGTGAGACCCAGTACTTC
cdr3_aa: CASSLSRGSGETQYF

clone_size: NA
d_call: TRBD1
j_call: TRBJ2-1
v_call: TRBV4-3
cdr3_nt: TGCGCCAGCAGCCAGACGACAGGGGTAACTGATGAGCAGTTCTTC
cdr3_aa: CASSQTTGVTDEQFF

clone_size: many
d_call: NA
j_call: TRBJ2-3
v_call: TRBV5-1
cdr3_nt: TGCGCCAGCAGCCCCGGGACGCACACAGATACGCAGTATTTT
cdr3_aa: CASSPGTHTDTQYF

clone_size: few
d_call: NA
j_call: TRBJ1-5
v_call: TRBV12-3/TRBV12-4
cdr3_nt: TGTGCCAGCAGTTTTGGATGGAACAATCAGCCCCAGCATTTT
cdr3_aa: CASSFGWNNQPQHF

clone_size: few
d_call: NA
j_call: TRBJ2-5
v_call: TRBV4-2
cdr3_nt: TGTGCCAGCAGCCCCCCTGGGGGGCCCCCAGAGACCCAGTACTTC
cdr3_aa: CASSPPGGPPETQYF

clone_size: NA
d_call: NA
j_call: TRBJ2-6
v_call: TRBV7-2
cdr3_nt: TGTGCCAGCAGCTTCCACACTGGGGCCAACGTCCTGACTTTC
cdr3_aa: CASSFHTGANVLTF

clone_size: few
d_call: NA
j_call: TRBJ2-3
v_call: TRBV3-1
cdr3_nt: TGTGCCAGCAGCCAGTACGCCACGGCCGATACGCAGTATTTT
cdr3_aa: CASSQYATADTQYF

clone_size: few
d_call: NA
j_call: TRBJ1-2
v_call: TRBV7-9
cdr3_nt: TGTGCCAGCAGCTTTGGTTACGAGGGCAAAGGCTACACCTTC
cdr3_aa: CASSFGYEGKGYTF

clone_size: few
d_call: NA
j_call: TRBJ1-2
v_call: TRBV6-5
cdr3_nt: TGTGCCAGCAGGCGCGGGGAGGGTGTGTTTTCGGCCTATGGCTACACCTTC
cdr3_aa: CASRRGEGVFSAYGYTF

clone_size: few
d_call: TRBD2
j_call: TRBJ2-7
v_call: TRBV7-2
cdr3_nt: TGTGCCAGCAGCTTAGTCAGTCTAGCGGGGCTTGACGAGCAGTACTTC
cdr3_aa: CASSLVSLAGLDEQYF

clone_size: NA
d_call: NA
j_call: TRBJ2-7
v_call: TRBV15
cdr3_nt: TGTGCCACCAGCAGAGAGGGGGATTTGGTAAACGAGCAGTACTTC
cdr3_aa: CATSREGDLVNEQYF